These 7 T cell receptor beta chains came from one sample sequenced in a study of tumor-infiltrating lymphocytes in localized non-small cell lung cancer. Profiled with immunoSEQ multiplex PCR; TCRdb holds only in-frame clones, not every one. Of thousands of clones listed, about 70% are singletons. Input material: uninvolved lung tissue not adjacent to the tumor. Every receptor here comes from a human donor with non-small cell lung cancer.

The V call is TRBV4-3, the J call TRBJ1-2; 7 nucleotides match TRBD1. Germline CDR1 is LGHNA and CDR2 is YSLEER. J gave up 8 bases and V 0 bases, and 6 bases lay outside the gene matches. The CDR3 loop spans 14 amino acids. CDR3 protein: CASSQEEGARGYTF. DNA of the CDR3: TGCGCCAGCAGCCAAGAGGAGGGGGCGCGGGGCTACACCTTC.

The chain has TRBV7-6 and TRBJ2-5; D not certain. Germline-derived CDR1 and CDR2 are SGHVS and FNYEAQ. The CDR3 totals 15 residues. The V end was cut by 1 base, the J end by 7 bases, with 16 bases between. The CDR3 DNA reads TGTGCCAGCAGCTTAGATGTAACCACAGACGGGACCCAGTACTTC. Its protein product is CASSLDVTTDGTQYF. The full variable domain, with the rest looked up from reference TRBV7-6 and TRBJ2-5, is GAGVSQSPRYKVTKRGQDVALRCDPISGHVSLYWYRQALGQGPEFLTYFNYEAQQDKSGLPNDRFSAERPEGSISTLTIQRTEQRDSAMYRCASSLDVTTDGTQYFGPGTRLLVL.

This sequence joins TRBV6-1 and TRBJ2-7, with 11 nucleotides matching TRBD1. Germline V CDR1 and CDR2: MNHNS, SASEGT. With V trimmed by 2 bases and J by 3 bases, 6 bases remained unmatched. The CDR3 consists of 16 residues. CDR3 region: CASSEQDGTGGYEQYF. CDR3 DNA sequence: TGTGCCAGCAGTGAACAAGACGGGACAGGGGGCTACGAGCAGTACTTC.

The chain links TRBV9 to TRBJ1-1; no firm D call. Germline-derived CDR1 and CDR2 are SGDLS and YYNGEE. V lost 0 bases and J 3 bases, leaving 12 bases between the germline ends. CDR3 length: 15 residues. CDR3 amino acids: CASSVGAEDYTEAFF. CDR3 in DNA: TGTGCCAGCAGCGTAGGAGCGGAGGACTACACTGAAGCTTTCTTT.

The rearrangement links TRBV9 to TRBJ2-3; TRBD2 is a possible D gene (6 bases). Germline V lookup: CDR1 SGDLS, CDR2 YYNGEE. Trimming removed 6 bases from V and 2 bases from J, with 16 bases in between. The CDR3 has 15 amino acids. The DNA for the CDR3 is TGTGCCAGCACCCCCCGGGGAGGAAACACAGATACGCAGTATTTT. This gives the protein CASTPRGGNTDTQYF.

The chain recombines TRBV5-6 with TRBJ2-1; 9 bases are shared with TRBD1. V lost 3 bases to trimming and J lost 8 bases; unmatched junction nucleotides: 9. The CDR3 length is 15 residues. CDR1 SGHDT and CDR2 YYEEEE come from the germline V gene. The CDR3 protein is CASSSLGQGRHEQFF. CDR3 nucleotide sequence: TGTGCCAGCAGCTCGCTGGGACAGGGAAGACATGAGCAGTTCTTC. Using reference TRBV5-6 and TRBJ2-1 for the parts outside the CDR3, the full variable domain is DAGVTQSPTHLIKTRGQQVTLRCSPKSGHDTVSWYQQALGQGPQFIFQYYEEEERQRGNFPDRFSGHQFPNYSSELNVNALLLGDSALYLCASSSLGQGRHEQFFGPGTRLTVL.

CDR3 DNA: TGTGCCAGCGGAAGGACAGGGGGGAACACTGAAGCTTTCTTT. This gives the protein CASGRTGGNTEAFF. The chain recombines TRBV6-5 with TRBJ1-1; 10 bases match TRBD1. This CDR3 has 14 amino acids. From germline, CDR1 is MNHEY and CDR2 SVGAGI. V gave up 8 bases and J gave up 1 base; unmatched junction bases: 4.